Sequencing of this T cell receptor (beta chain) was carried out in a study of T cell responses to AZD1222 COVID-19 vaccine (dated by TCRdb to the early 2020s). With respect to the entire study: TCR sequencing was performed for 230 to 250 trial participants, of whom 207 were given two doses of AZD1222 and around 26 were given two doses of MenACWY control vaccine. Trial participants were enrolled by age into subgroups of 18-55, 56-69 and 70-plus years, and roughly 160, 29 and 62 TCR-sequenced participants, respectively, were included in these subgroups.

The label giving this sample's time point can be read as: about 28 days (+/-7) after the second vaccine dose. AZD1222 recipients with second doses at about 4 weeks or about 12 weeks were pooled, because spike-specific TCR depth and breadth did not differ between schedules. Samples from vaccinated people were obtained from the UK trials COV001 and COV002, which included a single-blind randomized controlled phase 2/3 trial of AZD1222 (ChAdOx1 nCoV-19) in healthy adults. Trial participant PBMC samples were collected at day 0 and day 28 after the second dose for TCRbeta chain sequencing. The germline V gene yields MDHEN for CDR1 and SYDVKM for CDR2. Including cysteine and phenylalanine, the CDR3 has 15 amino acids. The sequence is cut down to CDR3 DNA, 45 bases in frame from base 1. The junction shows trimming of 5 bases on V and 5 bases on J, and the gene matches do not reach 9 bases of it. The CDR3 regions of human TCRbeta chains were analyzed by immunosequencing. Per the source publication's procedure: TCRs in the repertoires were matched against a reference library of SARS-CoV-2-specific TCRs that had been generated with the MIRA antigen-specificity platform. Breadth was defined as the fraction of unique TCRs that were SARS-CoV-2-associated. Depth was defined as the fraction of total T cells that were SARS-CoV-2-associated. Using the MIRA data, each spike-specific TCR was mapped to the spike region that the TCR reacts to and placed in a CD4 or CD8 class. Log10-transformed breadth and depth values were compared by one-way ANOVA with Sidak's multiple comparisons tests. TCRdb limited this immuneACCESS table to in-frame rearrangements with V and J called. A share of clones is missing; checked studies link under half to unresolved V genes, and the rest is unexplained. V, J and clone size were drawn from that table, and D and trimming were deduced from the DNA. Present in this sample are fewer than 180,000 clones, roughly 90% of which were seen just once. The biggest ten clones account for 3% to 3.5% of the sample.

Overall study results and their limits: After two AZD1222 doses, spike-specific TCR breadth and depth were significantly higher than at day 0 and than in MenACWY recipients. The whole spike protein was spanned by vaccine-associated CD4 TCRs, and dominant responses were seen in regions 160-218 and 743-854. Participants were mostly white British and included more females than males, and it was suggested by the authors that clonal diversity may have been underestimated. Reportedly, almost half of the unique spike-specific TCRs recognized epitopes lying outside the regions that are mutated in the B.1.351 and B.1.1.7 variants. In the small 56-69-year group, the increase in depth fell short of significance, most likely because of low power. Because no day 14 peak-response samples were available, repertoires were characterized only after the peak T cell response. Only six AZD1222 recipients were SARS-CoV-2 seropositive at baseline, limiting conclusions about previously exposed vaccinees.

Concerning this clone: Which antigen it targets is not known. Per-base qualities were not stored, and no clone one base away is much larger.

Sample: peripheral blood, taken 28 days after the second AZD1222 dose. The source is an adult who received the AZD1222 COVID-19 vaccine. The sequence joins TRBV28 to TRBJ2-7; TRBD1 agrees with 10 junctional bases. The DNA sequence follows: TGTGCCAGCAGTCTCCCGGGACAGGGGTTAAACGAGCAGTACTTC. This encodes CASSLPGQGLNEQYF. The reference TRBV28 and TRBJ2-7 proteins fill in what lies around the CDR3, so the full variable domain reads DVKVTQSSRYLVKRTGEKVFLECVQDMDHENMFWYRQDPGLGLRLIYFSYDVKMKEKGDIPEGYSVSREKKERFSLILESASTNQTSMYLCASSLPGQGLNEQYFGPGTRLTVT.